This T cell receptor beta chain was observed in a study of CD8+ T cells in alopecia areata. Stated treatment: oral pan-JAK inhibitor, 5-10 mg twice daily. The CDR3 extends over 15 amino acids. The trim removed 5 bases at V and 2 bases at J, leaving 7 bases unmatched. Germline assignment: CDR1 SGHRS and CDR2 YFSETQ. The sample holds one count of this clone. Its antigen is unidentified. The authors extracted RNA and reverse transcribed it into cDNA as the sequencing template. Profiled with immunoSEQ multiplex PCR; TCRdb holds only in-frame clones, not every one. The data hold more than 200,000 clones, with 64% observed a single time. Findings of the study overall: The presence of one nonresponder keeps the tie between baseline CD8+ expansion and response uncertain.

Sequenced material: CD4+ T cells sorted from blood, taken at week 4, from a patient treated with tofacitinib. The rearrangement joins TRBV5-1 to TRBJ2-1, with 7 bases lining up with TRBD1. The sequence came from a human donor with alopecia areata. The CDR3 DNA is TGCGCCAGCAGAACCGGGACAGAACCCTACAATGAGCAGTTCTTC. Translation: CASRTGTEPYNEQFF.